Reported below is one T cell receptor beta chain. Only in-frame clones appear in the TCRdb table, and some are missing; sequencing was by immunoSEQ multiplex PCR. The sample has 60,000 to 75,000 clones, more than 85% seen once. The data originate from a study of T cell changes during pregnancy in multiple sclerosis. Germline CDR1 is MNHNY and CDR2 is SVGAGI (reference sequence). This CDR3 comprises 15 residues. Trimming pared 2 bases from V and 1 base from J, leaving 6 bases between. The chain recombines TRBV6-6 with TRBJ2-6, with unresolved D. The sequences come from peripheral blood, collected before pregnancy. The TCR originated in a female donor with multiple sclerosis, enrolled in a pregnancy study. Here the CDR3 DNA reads TGTGCCAGCAGTTACGGAGCGTCTGGGGCCAACGTCCTGACTTTC. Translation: CASSYGASGANVLTF.